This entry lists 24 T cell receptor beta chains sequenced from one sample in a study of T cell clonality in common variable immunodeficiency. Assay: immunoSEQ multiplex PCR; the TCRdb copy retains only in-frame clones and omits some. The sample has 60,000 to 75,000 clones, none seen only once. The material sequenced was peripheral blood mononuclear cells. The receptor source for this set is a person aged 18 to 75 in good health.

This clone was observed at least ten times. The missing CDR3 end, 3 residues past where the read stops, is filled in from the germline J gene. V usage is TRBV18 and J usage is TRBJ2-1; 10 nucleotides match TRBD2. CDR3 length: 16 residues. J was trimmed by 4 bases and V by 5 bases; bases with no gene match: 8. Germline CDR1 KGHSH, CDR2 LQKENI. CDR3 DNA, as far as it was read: TGTGCCAGCTCAAATGCCCCGACTAGCGGGTACAATGAG. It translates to CASSNAPTSGYNE. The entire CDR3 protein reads CASSNAPTSGYNEQFF. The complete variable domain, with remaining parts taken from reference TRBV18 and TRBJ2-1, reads NAGVMQNPRHLVRRRGQEARLRCSPMKGHSHVYWYRQLPEEGLKFMVYLQKENIIDESGMPKERFSAEFPKEGPSILRIQQVVRGDSAAYFCASSNAPTSGYNEQFFGPGTRLTVL.

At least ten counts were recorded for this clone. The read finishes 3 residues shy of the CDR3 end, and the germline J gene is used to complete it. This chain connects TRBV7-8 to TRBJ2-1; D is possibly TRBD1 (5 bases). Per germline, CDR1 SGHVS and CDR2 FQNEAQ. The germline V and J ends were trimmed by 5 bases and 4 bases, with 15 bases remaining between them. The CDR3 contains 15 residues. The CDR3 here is CASSPDRGNYNEQFF. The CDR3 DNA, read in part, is TGTGCCAGCAGCCCAGATAGGGGAAATTACAATGAG.

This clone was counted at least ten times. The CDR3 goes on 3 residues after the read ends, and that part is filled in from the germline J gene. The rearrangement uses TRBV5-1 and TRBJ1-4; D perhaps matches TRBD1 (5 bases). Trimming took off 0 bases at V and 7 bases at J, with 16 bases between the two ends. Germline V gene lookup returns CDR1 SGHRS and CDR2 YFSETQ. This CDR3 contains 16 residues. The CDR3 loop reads CASSLAPAGLSEKLFF. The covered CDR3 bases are TGCGCCAGCAGCTTGGCCCCGGCAGGGCTAAGTGAAAAA.

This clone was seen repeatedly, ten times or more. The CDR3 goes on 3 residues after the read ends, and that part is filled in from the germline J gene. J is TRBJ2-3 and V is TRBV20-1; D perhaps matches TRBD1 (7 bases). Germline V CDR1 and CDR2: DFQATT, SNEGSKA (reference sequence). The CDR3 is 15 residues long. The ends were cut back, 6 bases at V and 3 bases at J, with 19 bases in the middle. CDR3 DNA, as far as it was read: TGCAGTGCCAAGCCCCAGGGGGGTTTGACAGATACG. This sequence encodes CSAKPQGGLTDT. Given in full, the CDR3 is CSAKPQGGLTDTQYF.

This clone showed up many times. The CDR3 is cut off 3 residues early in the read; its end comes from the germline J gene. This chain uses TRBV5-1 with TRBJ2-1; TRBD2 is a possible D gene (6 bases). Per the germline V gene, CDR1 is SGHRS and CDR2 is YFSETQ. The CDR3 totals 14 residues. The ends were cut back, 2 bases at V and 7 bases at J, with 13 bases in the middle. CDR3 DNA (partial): TGCGCCAGCAGCTTAGGGACTTCCTTAAATGAG. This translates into CASSLGTSLNE. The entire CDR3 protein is CASSLGTSLNEQFF.

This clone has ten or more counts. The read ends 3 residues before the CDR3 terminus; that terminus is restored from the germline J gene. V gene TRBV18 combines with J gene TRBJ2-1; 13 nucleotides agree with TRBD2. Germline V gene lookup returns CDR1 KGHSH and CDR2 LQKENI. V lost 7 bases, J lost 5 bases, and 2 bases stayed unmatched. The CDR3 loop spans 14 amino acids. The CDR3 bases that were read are TGTGCCAGCTTACTAGCGGGAGGGAACAATGAG. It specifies CASLLAGGNNE. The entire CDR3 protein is CASLLAGGNNEQFF. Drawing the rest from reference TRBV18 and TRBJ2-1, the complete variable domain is NAGVMQNPRHLVRRRGQEARLRCSPMKGHSHVYWYRQLPEEGLKFMVYLQKENIIDESGMPKERFSAEFPKEGPSILRIQQVVRGDSAAYFCASLLAGGNNEQFFGPGTRLTVL.

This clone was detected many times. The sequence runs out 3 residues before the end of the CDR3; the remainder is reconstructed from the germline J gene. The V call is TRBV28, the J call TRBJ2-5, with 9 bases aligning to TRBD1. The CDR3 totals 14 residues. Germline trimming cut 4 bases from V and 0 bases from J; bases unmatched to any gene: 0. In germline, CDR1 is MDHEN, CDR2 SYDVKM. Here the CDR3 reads CASSWDRDQETQYF. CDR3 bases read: TGTGCCAGCAGTTGGGACAGGGACCAAGAGACC.

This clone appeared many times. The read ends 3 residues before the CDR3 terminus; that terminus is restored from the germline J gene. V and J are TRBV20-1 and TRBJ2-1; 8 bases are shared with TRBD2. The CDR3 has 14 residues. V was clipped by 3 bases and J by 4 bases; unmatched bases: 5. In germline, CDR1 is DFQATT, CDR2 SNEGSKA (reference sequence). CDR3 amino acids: CSASGGVMYNEQFF. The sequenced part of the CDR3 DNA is TGCAGTGCTAGCGGGGGGGTGATGTACAATGAG.

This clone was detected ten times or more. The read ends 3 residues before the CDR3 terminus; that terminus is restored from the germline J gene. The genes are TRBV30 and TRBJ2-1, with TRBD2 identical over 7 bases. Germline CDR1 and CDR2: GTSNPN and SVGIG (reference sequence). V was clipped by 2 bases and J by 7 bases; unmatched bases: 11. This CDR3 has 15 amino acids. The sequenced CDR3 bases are TGTGCCTGGAGTAGTGGCGGCGGGAGTAAGAATGAG. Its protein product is CAWSSGGGSKNE. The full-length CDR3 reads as CAWSSGGGSKNEQFF.

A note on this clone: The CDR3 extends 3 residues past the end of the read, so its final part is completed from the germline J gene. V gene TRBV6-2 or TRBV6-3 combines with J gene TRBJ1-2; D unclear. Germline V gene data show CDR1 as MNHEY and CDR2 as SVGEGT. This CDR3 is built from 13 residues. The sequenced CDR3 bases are TGTGCCAGCAGTTTCAAACTAGCAGATACC. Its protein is CASSFKLADT. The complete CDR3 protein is CASSFKLADTYTF.

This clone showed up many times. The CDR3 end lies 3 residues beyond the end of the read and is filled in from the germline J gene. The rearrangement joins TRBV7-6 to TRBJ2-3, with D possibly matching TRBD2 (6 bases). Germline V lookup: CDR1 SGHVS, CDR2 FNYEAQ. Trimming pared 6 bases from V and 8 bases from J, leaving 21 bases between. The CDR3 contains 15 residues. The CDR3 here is CASSSKRGLGGTQYF. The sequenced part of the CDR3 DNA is TGTGCCAGCAGTTCAAAACGGGGACTCGGGGGTACG.

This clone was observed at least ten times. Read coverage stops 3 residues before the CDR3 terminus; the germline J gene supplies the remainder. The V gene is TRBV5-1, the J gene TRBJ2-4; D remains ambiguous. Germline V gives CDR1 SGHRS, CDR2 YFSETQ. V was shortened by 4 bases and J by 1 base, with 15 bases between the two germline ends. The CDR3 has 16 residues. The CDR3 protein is CASSQGLGRAKNIQYF. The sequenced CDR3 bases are TGCGCCAGCAGCCAAGGATTGGGCCGGGCCAAAAACATT.

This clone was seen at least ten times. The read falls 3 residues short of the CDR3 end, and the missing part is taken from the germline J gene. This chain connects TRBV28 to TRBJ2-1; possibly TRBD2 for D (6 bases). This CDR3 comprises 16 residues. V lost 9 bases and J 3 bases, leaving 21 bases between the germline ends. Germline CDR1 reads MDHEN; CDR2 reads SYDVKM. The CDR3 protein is CARVIPSGERYNEQFF. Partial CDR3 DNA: TGTGCCAGGGTCATCCCCTCGGGGGAGCGCTACAATGAG.

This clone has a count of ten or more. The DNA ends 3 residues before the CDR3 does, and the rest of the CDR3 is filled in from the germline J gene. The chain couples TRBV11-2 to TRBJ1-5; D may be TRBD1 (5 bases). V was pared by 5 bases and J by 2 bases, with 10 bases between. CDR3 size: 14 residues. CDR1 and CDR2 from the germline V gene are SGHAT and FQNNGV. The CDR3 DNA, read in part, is TGTGCCAGCAGCCTACAGGAGGGCAATCAGCCC. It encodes CASSLQEGNQP. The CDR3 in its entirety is CASSLQEGNQPQHF.

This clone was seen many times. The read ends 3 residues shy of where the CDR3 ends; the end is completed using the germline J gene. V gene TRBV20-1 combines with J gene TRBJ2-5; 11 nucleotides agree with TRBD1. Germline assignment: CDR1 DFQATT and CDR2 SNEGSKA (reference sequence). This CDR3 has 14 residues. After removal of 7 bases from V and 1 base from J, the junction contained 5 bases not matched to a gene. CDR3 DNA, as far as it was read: TGCAGTGACAGGGGGACAGGGGGCCAAGAGACC. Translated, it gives CSDRGTGGQET. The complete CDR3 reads CSDRGTGGQETQYF.

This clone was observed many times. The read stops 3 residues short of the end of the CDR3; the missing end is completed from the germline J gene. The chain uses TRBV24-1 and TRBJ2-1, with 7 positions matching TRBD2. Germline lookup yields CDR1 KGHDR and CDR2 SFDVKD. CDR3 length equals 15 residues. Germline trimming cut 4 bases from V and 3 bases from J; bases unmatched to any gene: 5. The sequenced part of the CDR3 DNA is TGTGCCACCAGTGAAGCTAGCGGAAGCTACAATGAG. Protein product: CATSEASGSYNE. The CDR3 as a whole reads CATSEASGSYNEQFF.

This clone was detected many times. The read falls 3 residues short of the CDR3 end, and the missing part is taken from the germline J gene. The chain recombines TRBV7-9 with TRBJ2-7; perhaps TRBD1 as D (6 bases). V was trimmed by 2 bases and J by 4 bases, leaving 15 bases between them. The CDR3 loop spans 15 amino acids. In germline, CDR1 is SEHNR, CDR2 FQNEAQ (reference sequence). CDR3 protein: CASSLFPGDRYEQYF. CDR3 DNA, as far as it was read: TGTGCCAGCAGCTTATTCCCAGGGGATAGGTACGAG.

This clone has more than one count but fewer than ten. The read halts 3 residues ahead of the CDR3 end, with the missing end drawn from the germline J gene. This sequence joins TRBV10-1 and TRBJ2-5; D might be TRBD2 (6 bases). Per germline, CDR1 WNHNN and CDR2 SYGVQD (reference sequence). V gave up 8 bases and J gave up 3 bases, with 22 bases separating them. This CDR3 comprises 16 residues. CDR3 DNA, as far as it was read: TGCGCCAGCCCCTTACCGGGGGACGGGATGAAAGAGACC. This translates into CASPLPGDGMKET. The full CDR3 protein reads CASPLPGDGMKETQYF.

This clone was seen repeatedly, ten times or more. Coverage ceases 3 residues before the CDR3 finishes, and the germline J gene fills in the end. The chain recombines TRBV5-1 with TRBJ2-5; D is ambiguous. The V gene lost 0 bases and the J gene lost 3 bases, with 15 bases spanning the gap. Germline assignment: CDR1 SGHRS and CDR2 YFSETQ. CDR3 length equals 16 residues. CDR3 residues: CASSLGVAATEETQYF. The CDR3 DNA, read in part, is TGCGCCAGCAGCTTGGGGGTAGCAGCTACCGAAGAGACC.

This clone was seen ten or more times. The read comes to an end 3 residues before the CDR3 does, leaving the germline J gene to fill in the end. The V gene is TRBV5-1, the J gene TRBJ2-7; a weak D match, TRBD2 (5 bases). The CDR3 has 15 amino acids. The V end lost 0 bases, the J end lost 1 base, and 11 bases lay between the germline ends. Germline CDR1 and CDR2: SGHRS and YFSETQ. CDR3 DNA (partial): TGCGCCAGCAGCTTGGGCCTAGCTAGGTCCTACGAG. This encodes CASSLGLARSYE. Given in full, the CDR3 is CASSLGLARSYEQYF.

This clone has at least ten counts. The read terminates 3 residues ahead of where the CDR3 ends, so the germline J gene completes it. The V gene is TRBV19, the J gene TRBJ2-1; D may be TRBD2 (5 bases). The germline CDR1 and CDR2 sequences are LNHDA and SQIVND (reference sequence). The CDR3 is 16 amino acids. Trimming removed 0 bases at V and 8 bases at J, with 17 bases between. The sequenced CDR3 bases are TGTGCCAGTAGTATAGATGCCCGAGGCAGCGGTTATGAG. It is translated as CASSIDARGSGYE. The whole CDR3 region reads CASSIDARGSGYEQFF. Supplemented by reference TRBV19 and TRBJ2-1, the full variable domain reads DGGITQSPKYLFRKEGQNVTLSCEQNLNHDAMYWYRQDPGQGLRLIYYSQIVNDFQKGDIAEGYSVSREKKESFPLTVTSAQKNPTAFYLCASSIDARGSGYEQFFGPGTRLTVL.

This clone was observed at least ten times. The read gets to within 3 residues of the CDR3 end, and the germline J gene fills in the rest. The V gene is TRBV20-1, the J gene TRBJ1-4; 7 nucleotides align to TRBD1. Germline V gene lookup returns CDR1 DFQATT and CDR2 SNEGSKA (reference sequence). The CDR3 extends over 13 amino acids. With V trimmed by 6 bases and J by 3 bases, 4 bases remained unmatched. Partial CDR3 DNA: TGCAGTGCCACGGGGACAGCTAATGAAAAA. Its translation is CSATGTANEK. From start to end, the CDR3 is CSATGTANEKLFF.

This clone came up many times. The DNA read from the CDR3 is TGTGCCTGGGAGCCAGGGCGTACAGATACG. This sequence encodes CAWEPGRTDT. In full, the CDR3 is CAWEPGRTDTQYF. This chain uses TRBV30 with TRBJ2-3; D possibly corresponds to TRBD1 (5 bases). The sequenced fragment ends 3 residues before the CDR3 boundary, so the rest is inferred from the germline J gene. The CDR3 runs to 13 residues. V lost 5 bases and J lost 3, with 12 bases in between. Germline V gives CDR1 GTSNPN, CDR2 SVGIG (reference sequence).

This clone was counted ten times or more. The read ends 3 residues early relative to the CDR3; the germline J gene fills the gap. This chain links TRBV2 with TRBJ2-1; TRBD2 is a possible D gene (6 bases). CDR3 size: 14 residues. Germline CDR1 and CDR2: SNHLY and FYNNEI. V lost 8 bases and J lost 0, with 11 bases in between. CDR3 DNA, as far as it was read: TGTGCCAGCCGCGGGACTGACTCCTACAATGAG. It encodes CASRGTDSYNE. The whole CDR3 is CASRGTDSYNEQFF.